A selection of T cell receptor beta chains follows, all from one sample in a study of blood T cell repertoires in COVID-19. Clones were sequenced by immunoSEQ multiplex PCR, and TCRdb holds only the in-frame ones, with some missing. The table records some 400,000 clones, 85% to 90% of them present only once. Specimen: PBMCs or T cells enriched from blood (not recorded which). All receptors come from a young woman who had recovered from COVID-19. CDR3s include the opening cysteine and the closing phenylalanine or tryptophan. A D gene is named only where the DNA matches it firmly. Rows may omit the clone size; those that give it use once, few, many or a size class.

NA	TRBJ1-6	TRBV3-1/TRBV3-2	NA	TGTGCCAGCAGCCAGGGTAGCGATTCACCCCTCCACTTT	CASSQGSDSPLHF
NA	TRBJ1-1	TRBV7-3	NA	TGTGCCAGCAGCTTACTAGGATCGAGCACTGAAGCTTTCTTT	CASSLLGSSTEAFF
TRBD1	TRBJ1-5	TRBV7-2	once	TGTGCCAGCAGCTTAGGGACAGGGCTAGAGCCCCAGCATTTT	CASSLGTGLEPQHF
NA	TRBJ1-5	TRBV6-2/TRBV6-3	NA	TGTGCCAGCAGTTACAACGGGTTCAGCAATCAGCCCCAGCATTTT	CASSYNGFSNQPQHF
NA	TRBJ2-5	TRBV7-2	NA	TGTGCCAGCAGCCTTATACCGGGGGGCACGGAGACCCAGTACTTC	CASSLIPGGTETQYF
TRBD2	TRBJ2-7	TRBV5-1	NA	TGCGCCAGTCAAAGGGAGGGCTCTTCTCCCTACGAGCAGTACTTC	CASQREGSSPYEQYF
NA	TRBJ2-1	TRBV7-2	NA	TGTGCCAGCAGCTCCTACAGGAGATACAATGAGCAGTTCTTC	CASSSYRRYNEQFF
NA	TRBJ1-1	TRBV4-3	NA	TGCGCCAGCAGCCAAGACCCAGGGGCGGCCACTGAAGCTTTCTTT	CASSQDPGAATEAFF
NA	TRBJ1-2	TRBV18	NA	TGTGCCAGCTCACCGCAGGGGCATCAGTTAGCCGGCTACACCTTC	CASSPQGHQLAGYTF
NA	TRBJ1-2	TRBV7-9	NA	TGTGCCAGCAGCTCCTTCCCGGGGGGCTACACCTTC	CASSSFPGGYTF
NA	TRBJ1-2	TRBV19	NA	TGTGCCAGTAGTATAAACAGGGCTAACTATGGCTACACCTTC	CASSINRANYGYTF
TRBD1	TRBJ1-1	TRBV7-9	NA	TGTGCCAGCAGCCTCCCGACAGGGGGCAGAACTTTCTTT	CASSLPTGGRTFF
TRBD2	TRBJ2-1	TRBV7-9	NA	TGTGCCAGCAGCCCCTCCCTAGCGGGACCCTCGTTCCACAATGAGCAGTTCTTC	CASSPSLAGPSFHNEQFF
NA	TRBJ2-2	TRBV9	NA	TGTGCCAGCAGCGTAGCGTGGGGCAGGGCAGGGACCGGGGAGCTGTTTTTT	CASSVAWGRAGTGELFF
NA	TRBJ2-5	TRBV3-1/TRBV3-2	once	TGTGCCAGCAGCCACCTAATGGAGGACCAGTACCAAGAGACCCAGTACTTC	CASSHLMEDQYQETQYF
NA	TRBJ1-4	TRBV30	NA	TGTGCCTGGAGTTCACGCGAAAATGAAAAACTGTTTTTT	CAWSSRENEKLFF
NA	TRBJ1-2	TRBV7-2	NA	TGTGCCAGCAGAAACGGCGGCACCGGATTTAACTATGGCTACACCTTC	CASRNGGTGFNYGYTF
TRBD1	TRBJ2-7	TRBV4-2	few	TGTGCCAGCAGCCAAACTACAGGGGGCTCCTACGAGCAGTACTTC	CASSQTTGGSYEQYF
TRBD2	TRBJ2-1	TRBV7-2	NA	TGTGCCAGCAGCTTAGTAGGGACTAGCGGGGGCTACAATGAGCAGTTCTTC	CASSLVGTSGGYNEQFF
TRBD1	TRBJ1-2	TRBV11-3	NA	TGTGCCAGCAGCTCGACAGGGGGTGAAGGCTACACCTTC	CASSSTGGEGYTF
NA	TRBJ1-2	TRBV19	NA	TGTGCCAGTAGTGCTCATGGTGGGGCTTATGGCTACACCTTC	CASSAHGGAYGYTF
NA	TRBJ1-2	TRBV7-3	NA	TGTGCCAGCAGCCAAGAACAGGGACCCTATGGCTACACCTTC	CASSQEQGPYGYTF
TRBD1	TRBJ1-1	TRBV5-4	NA	TGTGCCAGCAGACCTGACAGGGGGATAATGGAAGCTTTCTTT	CASRPDRGIMEAFF
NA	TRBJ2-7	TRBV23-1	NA	TGCGCCAGCAGTCAAGATACGGGGGAGAGGGCCTACGAGCAGTACTTC	CASSQDTGERAYEQYF
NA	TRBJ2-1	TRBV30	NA	TGTGCCTGGAGTGTCGCCCGACAGGAGCAGTTCTTC	CAWSVARQEQFF
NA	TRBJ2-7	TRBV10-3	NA	TGTGCCCACCGTGGGGCATCCTACGAGCAGTACTTC	CAHRGASYEQYF
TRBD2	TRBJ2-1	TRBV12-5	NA	TGTGCTAGTGGTTTGATACCGGGACTAGCAGATATTAATGAGCAGTTCTTC	CASGLIPGLADINEQFF
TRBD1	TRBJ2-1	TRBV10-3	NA	TGTGCCATCAGTGGACAGGGGCATTCCTACAATGAGCAGTTCTTC	CAISGQGHSYNEQFF
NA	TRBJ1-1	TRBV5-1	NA	TGCGCCAGCAGCCCTGATGCAGGCGTGAACACTGAAGCTTTCTTT	CASSPDAGVNTEAFF
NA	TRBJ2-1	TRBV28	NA	TGTGCCAGCAGTTTACCCGACAGGAAAAGCAATGAGCAGTTCTTC	CASSLPDRKSNEQFF
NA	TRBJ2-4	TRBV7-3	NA	TGTGCCAGCAGCTCAGGGGCGGCAAACATTCAGTACTTC	CASSSGAANIQYF
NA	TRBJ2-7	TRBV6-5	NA	TGTGCCAGCAGTTACGCGGGGCACTACGAGCAGTACTTC	CASSYAGHYEQYF
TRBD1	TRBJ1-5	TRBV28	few	TGTGCCAGCAGTTTACTGGGACAGGGGGCATATAGCAATCAGCCCCAGCATTTT	CASSLLGQGAYSNQPQHF
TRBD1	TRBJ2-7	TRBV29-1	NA	TGCAGCGCATCGAGAAAACAGGGGAGCTACGAGCAGTACTTC	CSASRKQGSYEQYF
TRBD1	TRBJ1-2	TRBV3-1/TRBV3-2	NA	TGTGCCAGCAGCCAAGCCCTGTGGGACAGCAACTATGGCTACACCTTC	CASSQALWDSNYGYTF
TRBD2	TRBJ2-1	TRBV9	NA	TGTGCCAGCAGCGGGGGGACTAGCGGCAATCAGTTCTTC	CASSGGTSGNQFF
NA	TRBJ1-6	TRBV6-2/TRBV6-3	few	TGTGCCAGCAGCAATGACAGAGGCTCACCCCTCCACTTT	CASSNDRGSPLHF
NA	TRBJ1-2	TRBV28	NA	TGTGCCACCAGGGAACAGATCTATGGCTACACCTTC	CATREQIYGYTF
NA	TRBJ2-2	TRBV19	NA	TGTGCCAGTAGTATAGCGGGAGTGAGCGGGGAGCTGTTTTTT	CASSIAGVSGELFF
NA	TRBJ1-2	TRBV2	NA	TGTGCCTCCCTGGGGAGTGCCTCTAACTATGGCTACACCTTC	CASLGSASNYGYTF
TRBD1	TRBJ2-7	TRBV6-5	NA	TGTGCCAGCAGTTACGAGACAGGGAACCTCTACGAGCAGTACTTC	CASSYETGNLYEQYF
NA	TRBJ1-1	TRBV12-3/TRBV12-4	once	TGTGCCAGCAGTTTTAGACTTTTCGAAGCTTTCTTT	CASSFRLFEAFF
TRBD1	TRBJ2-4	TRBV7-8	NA	TGTGCCAGCAGCTCGGGACAGGGTTACATTCAGTACTTC	CASSSGQGYIQYF
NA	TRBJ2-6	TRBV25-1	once	TGTGCCAGCAGCGACCGGGTCCCTCGGGCTGGGGCCAACGTCCTGACTTTC	CASSDRVPRAGANVLTF
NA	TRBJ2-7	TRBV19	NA	TGTGCCAGTACCTCTCCCAGTTCCTACGAGCAGTACTTC	CASTSPSSYEQYF
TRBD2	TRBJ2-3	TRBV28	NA	TGTGCCAGCAGTTTCGGCGGGAGGGTTACAGATACGCAGTATTTT	CASSFGGRVTDTQYF
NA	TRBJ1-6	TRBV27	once	TGTGCCAGCAGTTTAGGACAGTCTAATTCACCCCTCCACTTT	CASSLGQSNSPLHF
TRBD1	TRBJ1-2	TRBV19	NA	TGTGCCAGTAGGGCCATCGACAGGGTTTTGGGGGGCTACACCTTC	CASRAIDRVLGGYTF
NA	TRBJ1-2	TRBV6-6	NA	TGTGCCAGCGGAGGGGCTAACTATGGCTACACCTTC	CASGGANYGYTF
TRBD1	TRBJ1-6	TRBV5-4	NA	TGTGCCAGCAGCTCCCGGGACAGGTCCCAACTCCTCCACTTT	CASSSRDRSQLLHF
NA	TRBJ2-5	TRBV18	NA	TGTGCCAGCTCACCTGAGAAGGGGCGTAGGGAGACCCAGTACTTC	CASSPEKGRRETQYF
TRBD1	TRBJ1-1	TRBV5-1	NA	TGCGCCGGGGGGACAGGGGAGCCTAACACTGAAGCTTTCTTT	CAGGTGEPNTEAFF
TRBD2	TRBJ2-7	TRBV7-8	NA	TGTGCCAGCAGCCGTAGCGGGAGCGAGCAGTACTTC	CASSRSGSEQYF
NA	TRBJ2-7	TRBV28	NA	TGTGCCAGCAGTTTACCCCAGGGCGCGAGAGAGCAGTACTTC	CASSLPQGAREQYF
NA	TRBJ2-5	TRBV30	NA	TGTGCCTGGGAAGGACAGAAAGAGACCCAGTACTTC	CAWEGQKETQYF